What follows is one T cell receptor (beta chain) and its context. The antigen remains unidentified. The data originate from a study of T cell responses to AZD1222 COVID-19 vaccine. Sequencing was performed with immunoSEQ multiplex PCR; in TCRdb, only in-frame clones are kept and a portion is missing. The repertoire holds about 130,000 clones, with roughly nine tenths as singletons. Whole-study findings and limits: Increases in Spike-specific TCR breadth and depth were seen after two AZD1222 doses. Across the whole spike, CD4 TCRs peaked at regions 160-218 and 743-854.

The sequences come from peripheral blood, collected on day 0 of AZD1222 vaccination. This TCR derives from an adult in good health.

CDR3 protein: CATPTQGGYNSPLHF. The CDR3 bases are TGTGCCACCCCGACCCAAGGTGGGTATAATTCACCCCTCCACTTT. This rearrangement joins TRBV6-4 to TRBJ1-6; D gene uncertain. CDR1 and CDR2 (germline): MRHNA, SNTAGT. This CDR3 is built from 15 residues. With 10 bases removed from V and 4 bases from J, the gap between germline ends came to 17 bases.